A selection of T cell receptor beta chains follows, all from one sample in a study of PD-1 blockade in classical Hodgkin lymphoma. The data were produced by immunoSEQ multiplex PCR, yet TCRdb's version contains in-frame clones alone and is incomplete. The sample carries under 20,000 clones, about 80% recorded once. The material sequenced was peripheral blood mononuclear cells (PBMCs), taken before the fourth cycle of nivolumab. These receptors were obtained from a human donor with classical Hodgkin lymphoma. Each CDR3 is given with its conserved first and last residue. D genes are given only for firm matches. Size tells how often a clone was seen (once, few, many) or the class of an expanded clone, and some rows leave it out.

j_call: TRBJ2-1; v_call: TRBV10-3; clone_size: NA; d_call: NA; cdr3_nt: TGTGCCATCAGTGACCAAACCGGGAGAAACAATGAGCAGTTCTTC; cdr3_aa: CAISDQTGRNNEQFF
j_call: TRBJ1-5; v_call: TRBV10-2; clone_size: NA; d_call: TRBD1; cdr3_nt: TGCGCCAGCAAATTAGGGACAGGGCTGTATTGGCCCCAGCATTTT; cdr3_aa: CASKLGTGLYWPQHF
j_call: TRBJ2-3; v_call: TRBV4-1; clone_size: NA; d_call: NA; cdr3_nt: TGCGCCAGCAGCCAAAGATCGGGGGCGACTAGCACAGATACGCAGTATTTT; cdr3_aa: CASSQRSGATSTDTQYF
j_call: TRBJ1-1; v_call: TRBV19; clone_size: once; d_call: NA; cdr3_nt: TGTGCCAGTAGTATAGGGGAGGGCACTGAAGCTTTCTTT; cdr3_aa: CASSIGEGTEAFF
j_call: TRBJ2-5; v_call: TRBV9; clone_size: once; d_call: NA; cdr3_nt: TGTGCCAGCAGCGCTGACCAATTAGGTTTCCAAGAGACCCAGTACTTC; cdr3_aa: CASSADQLGFQETQYF
j_call: TRBJ1-4; v_call: TRBV2; clone_size: NA; d_call: NA; cdr3_nt: TGTGCCAGCAGTGAAGGGCAGGAGGAAAAACTGTTTTTT; cdr3_aa: CASSEGQEEKLFF
j_call: TRBJ2-7; v_call: TRBV11-2; clone_size: NA; d_call: NA; cdr3_nt: TGTGCCAGCAGCCCCTCAGGGGGGAGCTCCTACGAGCAGTACTTC; cdr3_aa: CASSPSGGSSYEQYF
j_call: TRBJ2-3; v_call: TRBV12-5; clone_size: NA; d_call: NA; cdr3_nt: TGTGCTAGTGGTTTTCTCGGCACAGATACGCAGTATTTT; cdr3_aa: CASGFLGTDTQYF
j_call: TRBJ1-1; v_call: TRBV5-8; clone_size: once; d_call: TRBD1; cdr3_nt: TGTGCCAGCAGCCCGCCGGGGACAGGGACGAACACTGAAGCTTTCTTT; cdr3_aa: CASSPPGTGTNTEAFF
j_call: TRBJ2-1; v_call: TRBV5-1; clone_size: few; d_call: TRBD2; cdr3_nt: TGCGCCAGCAGCAGTAGCGGGAGGCTAGGTGAGCAGTTCTTC; cdr3_aa: CASSSSGRLGEQFF
j_call: TRBJ1-1; v_call: TRBV4-1; clone_size: NA; d_call: NA; cdr3_nt: TGCGCCAGCAGCCAAGTGGGGCTGAGTACTGAAGCTTTCTTT; cdr3_aa: CASSQVGLSTEAFF
j_call: TRBJ2-5; v_call: TRBV7-9; clone_size: NA; d_call: TRBD2; cdr3_nt: TGTGCCAGCAGCTTAGCGCTAGCGGGATCCAACCAAGAGACCCAGTACTTC; cdr3_aa: CASSLALAGSNQETQYF
j_call: TRBJ2-1; v_call: TRBV7-5; clone_size: NA; d_call: NA; cdr3_nt: TGTGCCAGCAGCTTAGTTGGGGGGGGAGGGAATGAGCAGTTCTTC; cdr3_aa: CASSLVGGGGNEQFF
j_call: TRBJ1-4; v_call: TRBV6-5; clone_size: NA; d_call: NA; cdr3_nt: TGTGCCAGCAGTTACTCGGGGTCTAATGAAAAACTGTTTTTT; cdr3_aa: CASSYSGSNEKLFF
j_call: TRBJ1-1; v_call: TRBV19; clone_size: NA; d_call: TRBD1; cdr3_nt: TGTGCCAGTAGTAGGACAGGGGTAAGCGCGAACACTGAAGCTTTCTTT; cdr3_aa: CASSRTGVSANTEAFF
j_call: TRBJ2-7; v_call: TRBV4-3; clone_size: NA; d_call: NA; cdr3_nt: TGCGCCAGCAGCCAAGAAGCCTACGAGCAGTACTTC; cdr3_aa: CASSQEAYEQYF
j_call: TRBJ1-1; v_call: TRBV15; clone_size: NA; d_call: TRBD1; cdr3_nt: TGTGCCACCAGCAGACGGACAGGGGCAAAAGCTTTCTTT; cdr3_aa: CATSRRTGAKAFF
j_call: TRBJ1-4; v_call: TRBV29-1; clone_size: NA; d_call: NA; cdr3_nt: TGCAGCGTTGAAGACGGGGACAAGCTGTTTTTT; cdr3_aa: CSVEDGDKLFF
j_call: TRBJ1-1; v_call: TRBV6-1; clone_size: NA; d_call: NA; cdr3_nt: TGTGCCAGCATTCTGACTTTCATGAACACTGAAGCTTTCTTT; cdr3_aa: CASILTFMNTEAFF
j_call: TRBJ2-5; v_call: TRBV11-2; clone_size: NA; d_call: TRBD2; cdr3_nt: TGTGCCAGCACCATTAGCGGGAGGGATTGGGAGACCCAGTACTTC; cdr3_aa: CASTISGRDWETQYF
j_call: TRBJ2-5; v_call: TRBV29-1; clone_size: NA; d_call: NA; cdr3_nt: TGCAGCGTCTCGGACAGACAAGAGACCCAGTACTTC; cdr3_aa: CSVSDRQETQYF
j_call: TRBJ1-2; v_call: TRBV19; clone_size: NA; d_call: NA; cdr3_nt: TGTGCCAGTAGTATCAGGGGAGACCATGGCTACACCTTC; cdr3_aa: CASSIRGDHGYTF
j_call: TRBJ2-7; v_call: TRBV9; clone_size: NA; d_call: TRBD1; cdr3_nt: TGTGCCAGCAGCGTAGCTCCCGGGACAGGGTTCGGCGAGCAGTACTTC; cdr3_aa: CASSVAPGTGFGEQYF
j_call: TRBJ1-1; v_call: TRBV5-8; clone_size: NA; d_call: NA; cdr3_nt: TGTGCCAGCAGCTTCGAGACGAACACTGAAGCTTTCTTT; cdr3_aa: CASSFETNTEAFF
j_call: TRBJ2-7; v_call: TRBV7-2; clone_size: NA; d_call: NA; cdr3_nt: TGTGCCAGCAGCTTATGGTCTGGGAACGAGCAGTACTTC; cdr3_aa: CASSLWSGNEQYF
j_call: TRBJ2-7; v_call: TRBV29-1; clone_size: NA; d_call: TRBD1; cdr3_nt: TGCAGCGTTGAAGATCAGGGGGACTACGAGCAGTACTTC; cdr3_aa: CSVEDQGDYEQYF
j_call: TRBJ1-4; v_call: TRBV30; clone_size: few; d_call: TRBD1; cdr3_nt: TGTGCCTGGAATCCCCCCGGGACAGGCGCAAAACTGTTTTTT; cdr3_aa: CAWNPPGTGAKLFF
j_call: TRBJ2-1; v_call: TRBV5-3; clone_size: NA; d_call: TRBD2; cdr3_nt: TGTGCCAGAAGCAGCCGGACTAGCGGCATCTACAATGAGCAGTTCTTC; cdr3_aa: CARSSRTSGIYNEQFF
j_call: TRBJ2-5; v_call: TRBV19; clone_size: NA; d_call: TRBD2; cdr3_nt: TGTGCCAGTAGCAGGGGGACTAGCGGGAGGGCCCTCGAGACCCAGTACTTC; cdr3_aa: CASSRGTSGRALETQYF